This T cell receptor (beta chain) stems from a study of cytomegalovirus exposure and HLA in healthy donors. Whereas donors were nominally healthy upon sampling, unrecorded immune exposures were probable. Use of 60 Vbeta and 13 Jbeta primers characterized the PCR. TCRdb's copy holds only in-frame clones and misses some; the assay was immunoSEQ multiplex PCR. Altogether about 180,000 clones are present, around 70% being singletons, with the ten largest covering 2.9%. Study observations and caveats: In a later analysis, compared with equally common non-associated chains, HLA-associated beta chains were more expanded. In a later analysis, CMV-associated beta chains were mostly HLA-associated, it appeared. In an earlier analysis, most TCR beta V segments were productive about 87% or about 30% of the time.

In regard to this clone: What it binds is not known.

The length of the CDR3 is 15 residues. CDR1 is SNHLY, CDR2 FYNNEI, per germline. The ends were cut back, 6 bases at V and 5 bases at J, with 19 bases in the middle. Sequencing was carried out using PBMCs. This receptor was identified in a male donor in good health and CMV-seronegative. V is TRBV2 and J is TRBJ2-5; tentative D call: TRBD2 (7 bases). The CDR3 region has the DNA TGTGCCAGCAGGAGAAGAGGGGGAGGGGGGGAGACCCAGTACTTC. It is translated as CASRRRGGGGETQYF.